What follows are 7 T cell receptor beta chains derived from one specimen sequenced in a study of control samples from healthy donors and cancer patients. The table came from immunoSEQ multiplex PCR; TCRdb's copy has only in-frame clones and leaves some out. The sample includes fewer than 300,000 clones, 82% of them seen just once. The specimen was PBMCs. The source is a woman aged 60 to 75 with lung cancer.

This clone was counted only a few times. As DNA, the CDR3 is TGTGCCAGCAGCTTCCGGGAAGGCGGAAACACCATATATTTT. It encodes CASSFREGGNTIYF. This rearrangement joins TRBV7-8 to TRBJ1-3; D is undetermined. Trimming stripped 3 bases from V and 4 bases from J, with 10 bases between. CDR3 length: 14 amino acids. Germline CDR1 is SGHVS and CDR2 is FQNEAQ.

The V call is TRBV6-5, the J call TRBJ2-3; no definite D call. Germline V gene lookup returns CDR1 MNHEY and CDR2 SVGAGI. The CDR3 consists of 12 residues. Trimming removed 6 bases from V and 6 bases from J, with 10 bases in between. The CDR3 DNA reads TGTGCCAGCAGGACCTACGGGGATACGCAGTATTTT. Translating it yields CASRTYGDTQYF.

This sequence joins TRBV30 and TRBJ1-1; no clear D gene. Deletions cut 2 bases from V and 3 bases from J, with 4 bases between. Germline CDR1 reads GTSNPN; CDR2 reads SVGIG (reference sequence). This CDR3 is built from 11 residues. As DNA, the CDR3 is TGTGCCTGGAGTAGAGACACTGAAGCTTTCTTT. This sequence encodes CAWSRDTEAFF.

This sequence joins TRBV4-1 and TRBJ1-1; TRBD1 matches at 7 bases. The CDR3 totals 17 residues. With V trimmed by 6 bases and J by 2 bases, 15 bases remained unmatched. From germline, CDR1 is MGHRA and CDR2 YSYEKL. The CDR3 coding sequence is TGCGCCAGCAGTAGACCGGGACAGAGGGTTAGTAACACTGAAGCTTTCTTT. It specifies CASSRPGQRVSNTEAFF.

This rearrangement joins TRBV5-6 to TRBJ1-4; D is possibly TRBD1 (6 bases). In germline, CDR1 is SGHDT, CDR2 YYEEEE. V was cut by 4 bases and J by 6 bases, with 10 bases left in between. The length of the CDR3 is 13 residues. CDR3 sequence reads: CASSGGHYEKLFF. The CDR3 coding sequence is TGTGCCAGCAGCGGGGGACACTATGAAAAACTGTTTTTT.

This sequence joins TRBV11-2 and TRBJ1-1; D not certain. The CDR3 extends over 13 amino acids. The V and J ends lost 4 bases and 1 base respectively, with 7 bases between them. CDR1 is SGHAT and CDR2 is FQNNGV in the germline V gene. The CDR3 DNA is TGTGCCAGCAGCTCAGACTGGAACACTGAAGCTTTCTTT. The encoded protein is CASSSDWNTEAFF.

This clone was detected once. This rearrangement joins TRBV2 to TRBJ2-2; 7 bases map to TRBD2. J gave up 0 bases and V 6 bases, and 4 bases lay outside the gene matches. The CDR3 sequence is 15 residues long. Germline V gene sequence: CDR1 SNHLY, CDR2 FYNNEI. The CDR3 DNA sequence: TGTGCCAGCAGAGGCGGGAGCGCGAACACCGGGGAGCTGTTTTTT. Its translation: CASRGGSANTGELFF.